This is a list of T cell receptor beta chains from one sample in a study of CD8 T cells in ankylosing spondylitis. Each CDR3 protein is one row after TCRdb ran MiXCR on the 5' RACE reads. Of around 140,000 distinct CDR3 sequences in the sample, under 20% are singletons; the top ten hold approximately 33%. Sequenced material: blood, either unsorted or a sorted T cell fraction (not recorded which). The receptor source for this set is a male donor with ankylosing spondylitis. Both conserved end residues are part of each CDR3. The order of the fields is CDR3 protein, CDR3 DNA, J gene, D gene, V gene, clone size. D genes are given only for firm matches. Where a row states a size, it is once, few, many or the class of an expanded clone; other rows omit it.

CASSLPLPGQTLDLQFF	TGTGCCAGCAGTTTACCCTTGCCGGGACAGACCCTCGATTTGCAGTTCTTC	TRBJ2-1	TRBD1	TRBV12-3/TRBV12-4	NA
CSARDKAAPYNEQFF	TGCAGTGCTAGAGATAAGGCGGCCCCCTACAATGAGCAGTTCTTC	TRBJ2-1	NA	TRBV20-1	few
CGGGDVRIDTQYF	TGCGGAGGGGGGGACGTGCGTATAGATACGCAGTATTTT	TRBJ2-3	NA	TRBV29-1	many
CSAEPPGLAGADTQYF	TGCAGTGCTGAACCTCCGGGACTAGCGGGAGCAGATACGCAGTATTTT	TRBJ2-3	TRBD2	TRBV20-1	NA
CASSDHHRGVKNIQYF	TGTGCCAGCAGTGACCACCACAGGGGTGTCAAAAACATTCAGTACTTC	TRBJ2-4	TRBD1	TRBV6-4	few
CASKGASEIPDSQYF	TGTGCCAGCAAGGGAGCTAGTGAGATCCCGGATTCGCAGTATTTT	TRBJ2-3	NA	TRBV21-1	many
CASSPWDTGYEQYF	TGCGCCAGCAGCCCCTGGGACACCGGCTACGAGCAGTACTTC	TRBJ2-7	NA	TRBV4-3	few
CSARWDRVDTEAFF	TGCAGTGCTAGATGGGACAGGGTAGACACTGAAGCTTTCTTT	TRBJ1-1	TRBD1	TRBV20-1	NA
CASSRGTSGRGEQFF	TGTGCCAGCAGTCGGGGGACTAGCGGGAGAGGGGAGCAGTTCTTC	TRBJ2-1	TRBD2	TRBV27	few
CASSLDRGTEAFF	TGTGCCAGCAGCCTCGACAGGGGGACTGAAGCTTTCTTT	TRBJ1-1	TRBD1	TRBV7-2	many
CASYESSYEQYF	TGTGCCAGTTACGAAAGTTCCTACGAGCAGTACTTC	TRBJ2-7	NA	TRBV2	NA
CASSPPPNNEQFF	TGTGCCAGCAGCCCCCCCCCGAACAATGAGCAGTTCTTC	TRBJ2-1	NA	TRBV9	few
CASSLGVPGNTIYF	TGCGCCAGCAGCTTGGGAGTCCCGGGAAACACCATATATTTT	TRBJ1-3	NA	TRBV5-1	NA
CASSSGLAESLEQYF	TGTGCCAGCAGCTCCGGACTAGCGGAGTCCTTAGAGCAGTACTTC	TRBJ2-7	TRBD2	TRBV7-9	NA
CATSDPDRVSYNEQFF	TGTGCCACCAGTGACCCGGACAGGGTCTCCTACAATGAGCAGTTCTTC	TRBJ2-1	TRBD1	TRBV24-1	NA
CASSESSGWGTEAFF	TGTGCCAGCAGCGAATCCTCAGGGTGGGGCACTGAAGCTTTCTTT	TRBJ1-1	NA	TRBV6-1	few
CASSLYQPQHF	TGTGCCAGCAGTTTATACCAGCCCCAGCATTTT	TRBJ1-5	NA	TRBV28	NA
CASRYTNTGELFF	TGTGCCAGCCGATATACGAACACCGGGGAGCTGTTTTTT	TRBJ2-2	NA	TRBV6-1	NA
CATLAGRSYEQYF	TGTGCCACTTTAGCGGGACGCTCCTACGAGCAGTACTTC	TRBJ2-7	TRBD2	TRBV2	few
CASSNGDRPYEQYF	TGTGCCAGCAGTAACGGGGACAGACCCTACGAGCAGTACTTC	TRBJ2-7	TRBD1	TRBV12-3/TRBV12-4	few
CSVDPRTGNGYTF	TGCAGCGTTGATCCCCGGACAGGGAACGGCTACACCTTC	TRBJ1-2	TRBD1	TRBV29-1	few
CASSQRLAGTEQFF	TGTGCCAGCAGCCAGCGACTAGCGGGAACTGAGCAGTTCTTC	TRBJ2-1	TRBD2	TRBV7-9	many
CASSATVPDTQYF	TGCGCCAGCAGCGCGACTGTCCCGGATACGCAGTATTTT	TRBJ2-3	NA	TRBV4-3	NA
CASRNNNEQFF	TGTGCCAGCAGAAATAACAATGAGCAGTTCTTC	TRBJ2-1	NA	TRBV25-1	NA
CASTPGTEAAYEQYF	TGTGCCAGCACGCCCGGGACAGAGGCTGCCTACGAGCAGTACTTC	TRBJ2-7	TRBD1	TRBV7-9	few